One sample yielded the 10 T cell receptor beta chains listed below, sequenced in a study of T cells after yellow fever vaccination. A single record per CDR3 protein comes from TCRdb applying MiXCR to the 5' RACE reads. The sample lists some 500,000 distinct CDR3 sequences; about 14% were seen once. The sample consisted of PBMCs, taken on the day of the yellow fever booster vaccination. These receptors came from a man aged 25 to 40 who received the YFV17D yellow fever vaccine.

This clonotype was counted a few times. The J gene is TRBJ2-6, the V gene TRBV18; the D gene is possibly TRBD2 (6 bases). V lost 3 bases and J 0 bases, leaving 12 bases between the germline ends. The CDR3 extends over 17 amino acids. Looked up from germline, CDR1 is KGHSH and CDR2 is LQKENI. The CDR3 nucleotides read TGTGCCAGCTCACCTCGGGGGTTCGACTCTGGGGCCAACGTCCTGACTTTC. It is translated as CASSPRGFDSGANVLTF.

V is TRBV5-1 and J is TRBJ2-5, with D hard to call. The CDR3 is 14 residues long. Germline loops: CDR1 SGHRS, CDR2 YFSETQ. V was pared by 0 bases and J by 3 bases, with 9 bases between. The CDR3 loop is CASSLETVKETQYF. For the CDR3, the DNA is TGCGCCAGCAGCTTGGAAACAGTCAAAGAGACCCAGTACTTC.

This clonotype has a handful of counts. The chain joins TRBV29-1 to TRBJ2-1; D is uncertain. V was pared by 3 bases and J by 9 bases, with 9 bases between. The CDR3 has 11 residues. Germline V gene data show CDR1 as SQVTM and CDR2 as ANQGSEA. In DNA, the CDR3 is TGCAGCGTTGAGCTTACAATTGAGCAGTTCTTC. Protein product: CSVELTIEQFF.

About this clonotype: One end of the junction varies from germline; a read error may be responsible. The CDR3 DNA follows: TGCAGTTCTAGAGATGCTGGGGCGGGAGCGAACACCGGGGAGCTGTTTTTT. This encodes CSSRDAGAGANTGELFF. The V and J genes are TRBV20-1 and TRBJ2-2, with 7 bases aligning to TRBD2. Germline V gene sequence: CDR1 DFQATT, CDR2 SNEGSKA (reference sequence). The CDR3 runs 17 residues.

In this sample, this clonotype turned up a few times. This sequence joins TRBV19 and TRBJ2-1; D might be TRBD2 (5 bases). The germline CDR1 and CDR2 sequences are LNHDA and SQIVND (reference sequence). The CDR3 totals 13 residues. Trimming left V 3 bases short and J 6 bases short, with 9 bases between. CDR3 sequence (DNA): TGTGCCAGTAGTATGATGGACTTCAATGAGCAGTTCTTC. Protein sequence: CASSMMDFNEQFF. The full variable domain, in which reference TRBV19 and TRBJ2-1 provide the parts outside the CDR3, is DGGITQSPKYLFRKEGQNVTLSCEQNLNHDAMYWYRQDPGQGLRLIYYSQIVNDFQKGDIAEGYSVSREKKESFPLTVTSAQKNPTAFYLCASSMMDFNEQFFGPGTRLTVL.

The rearrangement uses TRBV19 and TRBJ2-1; TRBD2 is a possible D gene (6 bases). Trimming cost V 3 bases and J 3 bases, with 12 bases left between them. This CDR3 has 15 amino acids. Germline CDR1 and CDR2: LNHDA and SQIVND (reference sequence). CDR3 sequence: CASSIFRGNYNEQFF. For the CDR3, the DNA is TGTGCCAGTAGTATTTTTCGCGGGAACTACAATGAGCAGTTCTTC.

This clonotype came up a few times. The germline gene is not matched at one end of the junction; a read error may be the cause. The rearrangement uses TRBV20-1 and TRBJ1-2; TRBD1 is a possible D gene (5 bases). Germline V gene sequence: CDR1 DFQATT, CDR2 SNEGSKA (reference sequence). The CDR3 runs to 18 residues. DNA of the CDR3: TGCTGTGCTAGAGTTGTAGCCCTTGGAGGGGACCCTAACTATGGCTACACCTTC. Amino acids: CCARVVALGGDPNYGYTF.

This chain uses TRBV6-1 with TRBJ1-2; D not certain. V was shortened by 0 bases and J by 4 bases, with 12 bases between the two germline ends. Per the germline V gene, CDR1 is MNHNS and CDR2 is SASEGT. This CDR3 is built from 15 residues. The CDR3 coding sequence is TGTGCCAGCAGTGAAGCGCTTGGCAGAGCCTATGGCTACACCTTC. This gives the protein CASSEALGRAYGYTF.

The chain links TRBV7-2 to TRBJ2-7; D uncertain. Per the germline V gene, CDR1 is SGHTA and CDR2 is FQGNSA. Deletions cut 2 bases from V and 2 bases from J, with 10 bases between. The CDR3 runs to 14 residues. The CDR3 is CASSLTTSTYEQYF. Here the CDR3 DNA reads TGTGCCAGCAGCTTAACTACAAGCACCTACGAGCAGTACTTC.

J is TRBJ1-2 and V is TRBV12-3 or TRBV12-4, with a tentative D call TRBD1 (6 bases). Trimming removed 6 bases from V and 8 bases from J, with 13 bases in between. The CDR3 spans 12 residues. Here the CDR3 reads CASRLGGLGYTF. CDR3 nucleotides: TGTGCCAGCAGACTAGGGGGTTTAGGCTACACCTTC.